This T cell receptor beta chain was documented in a study of beta chain features in type 1 diabetes. The CDR3 has 14 amino acids. The ends were cut back, 3 bases at V and 6 bases at J, with 14 bases in the middle. Germline V gives CDR1 MRHNA, CDR2 SNTAGT. This clone has more than one count but fewer than ten. TCRB transcripts that were expressed got sequenced, as all of the isolated RNA had been reverse transcribed. The protocol was immunoSEQ multiplex PCR, while the TCRdb copy is restricted to in-frame clones and leaves out a portion. The sample includes 120,000 to 150,000 clones, around 9.3% of them seen just once. Using CD45RO/CCR7/CD25/CD127/CD95/CD27, CD4+ naive, central memory, regulatory and stem cell-like memory cells were sorted.

Specimen: naive CD4+ T cells from blood. This TCR came from a man between 18 and 29 years old in good health. This chain uses TRBV6-4 with TRBJ1-2, with D possibly being TRBD1 (5 bases). CDR3 amino acids: CASSERGDVDGYTF. Here the CDR3 DNA reads TGTGCCAGCAGTGAACGGGGGGACGTGGATGGCTACACCTTC.